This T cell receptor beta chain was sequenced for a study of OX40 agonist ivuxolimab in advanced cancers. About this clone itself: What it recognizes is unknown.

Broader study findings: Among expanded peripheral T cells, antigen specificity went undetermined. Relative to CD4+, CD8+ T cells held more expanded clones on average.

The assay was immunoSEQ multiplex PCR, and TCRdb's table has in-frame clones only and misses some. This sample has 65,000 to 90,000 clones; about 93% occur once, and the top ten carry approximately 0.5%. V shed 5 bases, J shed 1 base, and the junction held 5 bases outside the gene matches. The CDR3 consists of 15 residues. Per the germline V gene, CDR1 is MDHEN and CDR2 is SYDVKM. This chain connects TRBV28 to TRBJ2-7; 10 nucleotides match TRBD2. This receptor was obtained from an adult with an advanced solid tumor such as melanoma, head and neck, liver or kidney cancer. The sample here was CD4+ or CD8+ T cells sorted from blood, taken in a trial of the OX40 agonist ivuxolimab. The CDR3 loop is CASSTRTSGSYEQYF. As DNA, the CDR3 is TGTGCCAGCAGTACCCGGACTAGCGGTTCCTACGAGCAGTACTTC.